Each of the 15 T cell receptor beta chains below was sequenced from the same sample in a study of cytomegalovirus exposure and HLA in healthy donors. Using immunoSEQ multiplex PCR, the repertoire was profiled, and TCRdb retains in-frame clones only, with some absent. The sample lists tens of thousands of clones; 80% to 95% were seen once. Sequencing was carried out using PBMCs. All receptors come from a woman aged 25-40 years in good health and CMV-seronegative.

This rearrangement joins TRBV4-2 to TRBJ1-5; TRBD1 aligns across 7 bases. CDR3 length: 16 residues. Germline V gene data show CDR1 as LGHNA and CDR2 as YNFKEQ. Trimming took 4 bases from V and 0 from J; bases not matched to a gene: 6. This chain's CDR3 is CASSPQGTYSNQPQHF. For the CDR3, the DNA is TGTGCCAGCAGCCCACAGGGGACCTATAGCAATCAGCCCCAGCATTTT.

CDR3 coding DNA: TGTGCCAGCTCATCAGGATCCGGGGGCACAGATACGCAGTATTTT. This encodes CASSSGSGGTDTQYF. The rearrangement uses TRBV18 and TRBJ2-3, with D possibly matching TRBD2 (5 bases). V lost 5 bases, J lost 1 base, and 13 bases lay in between. Germline V gene sequence: CDR1 KGHSH, CDR2 LQKENI. This CDR3 contains 15 residues. The full variable domain, rest sourced from reference TRBV18 and TRBJ2-3, is NAGVMQNPRHLVRRRGQEARLRCSPMKGHSHVYWYRQLPEEGLKFMVYLQKENIIDESGMPKERFSAEFPKEGPSILRIQQVVRGDSAAYFCASSSGSGGTDTQYFGPGTRLTVL.

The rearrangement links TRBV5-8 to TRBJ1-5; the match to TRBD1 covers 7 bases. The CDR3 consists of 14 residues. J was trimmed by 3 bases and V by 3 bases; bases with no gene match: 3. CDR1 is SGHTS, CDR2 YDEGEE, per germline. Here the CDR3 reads CASSWDRNNQPQHF. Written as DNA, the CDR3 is TGTGCCAGCAGCTGGGACAGAAACAATCAGCCCCAGCATTTT.

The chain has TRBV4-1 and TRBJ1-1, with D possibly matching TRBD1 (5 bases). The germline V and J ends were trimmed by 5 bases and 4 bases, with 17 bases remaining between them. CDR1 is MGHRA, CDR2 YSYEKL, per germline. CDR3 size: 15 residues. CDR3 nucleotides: TGCGCCAGCAGCAAGGGGCCCGAGCGGGCCACTGAAGCTTTCTTT. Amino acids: CASSKGPERATEAFF.

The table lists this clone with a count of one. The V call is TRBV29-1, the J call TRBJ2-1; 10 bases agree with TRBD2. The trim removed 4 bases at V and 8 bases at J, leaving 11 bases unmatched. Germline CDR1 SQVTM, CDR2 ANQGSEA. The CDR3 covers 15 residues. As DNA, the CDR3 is TGCAGCGTTGTTGGGACTAGCGCCTTTAGGGATGAGCAGTTCTTC. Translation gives CSVVGTSAFRDEQFF.

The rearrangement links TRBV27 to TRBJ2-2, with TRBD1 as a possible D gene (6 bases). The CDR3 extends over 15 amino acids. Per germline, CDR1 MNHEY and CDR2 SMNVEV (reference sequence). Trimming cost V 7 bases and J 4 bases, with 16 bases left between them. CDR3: CASKLGTLLTGELFF. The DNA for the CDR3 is TGTGCCAGCAAACTCGGGACACTCCTCACCGGGGAGCTGTTTTTT.

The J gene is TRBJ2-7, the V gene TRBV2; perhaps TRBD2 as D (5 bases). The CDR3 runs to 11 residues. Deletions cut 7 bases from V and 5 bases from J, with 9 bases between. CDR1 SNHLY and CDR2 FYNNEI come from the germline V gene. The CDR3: CASNLRDEQYF. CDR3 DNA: TGTGCCAGCAATTTGAGGGACGAGCAGTACTTC.

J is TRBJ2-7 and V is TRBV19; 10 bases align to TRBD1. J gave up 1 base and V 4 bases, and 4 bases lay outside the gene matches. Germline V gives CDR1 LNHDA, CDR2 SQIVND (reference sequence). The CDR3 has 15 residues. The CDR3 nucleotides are TGTGCCAGTAGTAGGGGGACAGGGGCATCCTACGAGCAGTACTTC. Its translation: CASSRGTGASYEQYF.

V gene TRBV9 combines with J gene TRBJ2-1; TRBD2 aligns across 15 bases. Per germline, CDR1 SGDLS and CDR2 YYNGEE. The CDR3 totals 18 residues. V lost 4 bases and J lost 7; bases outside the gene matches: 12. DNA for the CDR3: TGTGCCAGCAGCCCCGGACTAGCGGGGGGGAACCCTTATAATGAGCAGTTCTTC. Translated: CASSPGLAGGNPYNEQFF.

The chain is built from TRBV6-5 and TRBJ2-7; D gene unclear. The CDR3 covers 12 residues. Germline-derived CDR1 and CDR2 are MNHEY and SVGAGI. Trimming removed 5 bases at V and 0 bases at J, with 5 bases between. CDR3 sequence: CASSRSSYEQYF. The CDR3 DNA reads TGTGCCAGCAGTCGGAGCTCCTACGAGCAGTACTTC.

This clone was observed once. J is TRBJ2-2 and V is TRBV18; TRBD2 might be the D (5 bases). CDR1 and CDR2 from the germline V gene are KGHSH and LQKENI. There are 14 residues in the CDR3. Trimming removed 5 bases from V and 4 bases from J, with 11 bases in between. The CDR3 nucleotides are TGTGCCAGCTCAGGAGGCACCCTCACCGGGGAGCTGTTTTTT. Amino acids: CASSGGTLTGELFF.

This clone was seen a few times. The chain's CDR3 is CASSLIRVVTGELFF. The CDR3, as DNA: TGCGCCAGCAGCTTAATCAGGGTAGTCACCGGGGAGCTGTTTTTT. V and J are TRBV5-1 and TRBJ2-2; D possibly corresponds to TRBD1 (5 bases). CDR3 length: 15 residues. The V end lost 2 bases, the J end lost 4 bases, and 12 bases lay between the germline ends. The V gene's germline CDR1 is SGHRS and CDR2 YFSETQ.

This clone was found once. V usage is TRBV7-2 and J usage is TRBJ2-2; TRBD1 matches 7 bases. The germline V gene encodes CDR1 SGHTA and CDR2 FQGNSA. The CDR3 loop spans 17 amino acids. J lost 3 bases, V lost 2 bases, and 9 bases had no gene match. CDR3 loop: CASSLSGGQVYTGELFF. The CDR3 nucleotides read TGTGCCAGCAGCTTATCTGGCGGACAGGTATACACCGGGGAGCTGTTTTTT.

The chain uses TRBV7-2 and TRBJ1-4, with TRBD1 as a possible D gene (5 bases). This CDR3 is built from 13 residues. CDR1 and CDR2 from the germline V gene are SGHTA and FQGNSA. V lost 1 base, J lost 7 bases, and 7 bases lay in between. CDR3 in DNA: TGTGCCAGCAGCTTAGTCGGGGGTGAAAAACTGTTTTTT. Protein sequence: CASSLVGGEKLFF.

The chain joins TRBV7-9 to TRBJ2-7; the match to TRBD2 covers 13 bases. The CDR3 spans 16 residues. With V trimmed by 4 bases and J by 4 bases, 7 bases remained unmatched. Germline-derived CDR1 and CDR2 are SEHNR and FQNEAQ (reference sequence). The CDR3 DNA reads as TGTGCCAGCAGCTCGGCCGGGACTAGCGGGGAATACGAGCAGTACTTC. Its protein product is CASSSAGTSGEYEQYF.